This record concerns one T cell receptor (beta chain) sequence. Its antigen is as yet unknown. These data belong to a study of regulatory and conventional T cells in RAG deficiency. Generated by immunoSEQ multiplex PCR, the TCRdb table keeps only in-frame clones and is missing some. The sample includes tens of thousands of clones, about 93% of them seen just once. V lost 1 base to trimming and J lost 6 bases, with 16 bases between them. CDR3 size: 16 residues. The germline V gene encodes CDR1 LNHDA and CDR2 SQIVND (reference sequence). Genomic DNA came from blood regulatory T cells gated CD4+ CD25-high CD127-low. Study findings and constraints: Treg unique TCR beta sequences were about 100-fold fewer in Omenn syndrome and CID/AS patients than controls. RAG-deficient patients showed markedly lower Shannon entropy and higher Simpson indices than control T-cell subsets. Patient subsets had shorter CDR3s; Omenn Treg-Tconv overlap exceeded 85%.

This same sample was also part of a study on regulatory T cells. That report notes: The PCR used 52 TRBV and 13 TRBJ primers. Skewed V and J usage and few unique V-J pairs marked patient repertoires, most in Tregs.

The clonotype comes from a human donor in good health. Sequencing input: Tregs sorted from blood. The chain links TRBV19 to TRBJ2-1, with D tentatively TRBD2 (6 bases). This CDR3 reads CASSIGIRGTTNEQFF. The CDR3 DNA reads TGTGCCAGTAGTATAGGTATTCGGGGGACCACCAATGAGCAGTTCTTC.